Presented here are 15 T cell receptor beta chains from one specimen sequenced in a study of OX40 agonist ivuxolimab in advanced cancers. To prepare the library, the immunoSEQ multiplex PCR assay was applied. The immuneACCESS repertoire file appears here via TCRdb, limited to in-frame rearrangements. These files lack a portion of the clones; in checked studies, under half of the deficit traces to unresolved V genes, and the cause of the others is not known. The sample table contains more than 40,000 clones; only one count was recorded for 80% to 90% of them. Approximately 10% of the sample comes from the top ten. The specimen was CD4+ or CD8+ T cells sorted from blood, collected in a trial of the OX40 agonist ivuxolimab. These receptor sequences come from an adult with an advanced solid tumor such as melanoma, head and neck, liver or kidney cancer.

DNA for the CDR3: TGTGCCAGCAGTCCGCTTGGGAGTAGCGGATACAATGAGCAGTTCTTC. Translating gives CASSPLGSSGYNEQFF. The V call is TRBV6-6, the J call TRBJ2-1, with D possibly TRBD2 on 6 matching bases. The CDR3 sequence is 16 residues long. V shed 5 bases and J shed 4 bases, with 18 bases lying between them. From germline, CDR1 is MNHNY and CDR2 SVGAGI (reference sequence).

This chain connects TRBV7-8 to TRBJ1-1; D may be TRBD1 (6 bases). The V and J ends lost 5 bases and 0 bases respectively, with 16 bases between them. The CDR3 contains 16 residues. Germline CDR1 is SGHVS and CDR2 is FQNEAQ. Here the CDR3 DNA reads TGTGCCAGCAGCCCGGACCCGGGGGCTGTGAACACTGAAGCTTTCTTT. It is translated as CASSPDPGAVNTEAFF.

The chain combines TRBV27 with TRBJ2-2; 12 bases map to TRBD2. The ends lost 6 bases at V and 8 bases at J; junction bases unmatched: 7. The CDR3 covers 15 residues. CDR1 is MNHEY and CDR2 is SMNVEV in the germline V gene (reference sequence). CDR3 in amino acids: CASRLLAGGSGELFF. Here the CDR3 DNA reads TGTGCCAGCAGACTACTAGCGGGAGGCTCGGGGGAGCTGTTTTTT.

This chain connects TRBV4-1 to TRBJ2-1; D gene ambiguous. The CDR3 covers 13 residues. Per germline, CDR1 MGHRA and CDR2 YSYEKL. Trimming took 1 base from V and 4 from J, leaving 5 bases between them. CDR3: CASSQGGYNEQFF. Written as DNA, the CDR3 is TGCGCCAGCAGCCAAGGGGGATACAATGAGCAGTTCTTC.

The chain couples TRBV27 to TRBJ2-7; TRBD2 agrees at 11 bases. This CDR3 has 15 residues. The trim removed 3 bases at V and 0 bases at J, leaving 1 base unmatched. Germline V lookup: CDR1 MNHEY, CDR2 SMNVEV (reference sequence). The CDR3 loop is CASSLTSGISYEQYF. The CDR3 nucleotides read TGTGCCAGCAGTTTGACTAGCGGGATCTCCTACGAGCAGTACTTC.

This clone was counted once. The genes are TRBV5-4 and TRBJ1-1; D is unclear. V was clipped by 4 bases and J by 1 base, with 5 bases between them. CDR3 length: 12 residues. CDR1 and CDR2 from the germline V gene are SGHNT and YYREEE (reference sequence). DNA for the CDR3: TGTGCCAGCAGCGGCCCGAACACTGAAGCTTTCTTT. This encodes CASSGPNTEAFF.

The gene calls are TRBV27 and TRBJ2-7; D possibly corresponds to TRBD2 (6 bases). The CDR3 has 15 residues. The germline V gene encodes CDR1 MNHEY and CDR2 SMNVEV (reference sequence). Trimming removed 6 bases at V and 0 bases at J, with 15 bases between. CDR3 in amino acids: CASRSGVYTSYEQYF. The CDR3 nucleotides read TGTGCCAGCAGGTCGGGAGTGTACACCTCCTACGAGCAGTACTTC.

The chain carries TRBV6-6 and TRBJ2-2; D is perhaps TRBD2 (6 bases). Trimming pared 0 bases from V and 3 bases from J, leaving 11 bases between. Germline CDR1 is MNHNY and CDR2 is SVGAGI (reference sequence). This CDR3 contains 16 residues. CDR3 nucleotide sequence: TGTGCCAGCAGTTACTCGAACGGGAGAGACACCGGGGAGCTGTTTTTT. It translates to CASSYSNGRDTGELFF.

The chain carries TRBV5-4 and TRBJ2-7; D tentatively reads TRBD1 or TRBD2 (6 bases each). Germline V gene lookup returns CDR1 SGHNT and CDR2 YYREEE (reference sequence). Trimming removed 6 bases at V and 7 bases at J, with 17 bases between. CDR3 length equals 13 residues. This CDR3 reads CASTFDGGGEQYF. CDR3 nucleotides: TGTGCCAGCACCTTCGACGGGGGCGGTGAGCAGTACTTC.

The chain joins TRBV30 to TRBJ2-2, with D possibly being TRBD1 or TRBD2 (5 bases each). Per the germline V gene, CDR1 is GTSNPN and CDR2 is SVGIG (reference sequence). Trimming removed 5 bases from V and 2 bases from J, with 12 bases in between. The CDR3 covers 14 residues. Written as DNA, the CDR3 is TGTGCCTGGCCCGGGACCTCAAACACCGGGGAGCTGTTTTTT. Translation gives CAWPGTSNTGELFF. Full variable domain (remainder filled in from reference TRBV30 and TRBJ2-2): SQTIHQWPATLVQPVGSPLSLECTVEGTSNPNLYWYRQAAGRGLQLLFYSVGIGQISSEVPQNLSASRPQDRQFILSSKKLLLSDSGFYLCAWPGTSNTGELFFGEGSRLTVL.

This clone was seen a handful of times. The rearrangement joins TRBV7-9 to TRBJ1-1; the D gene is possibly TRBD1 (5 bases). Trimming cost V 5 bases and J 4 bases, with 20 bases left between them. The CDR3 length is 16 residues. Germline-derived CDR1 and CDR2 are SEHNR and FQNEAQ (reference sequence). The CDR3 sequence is CASSHDRSRLSTEAFF. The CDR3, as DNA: TGTGCCAGCAGCCATGACAGATCCCGCTTGAGCACTGAAGCTTTCTTT.

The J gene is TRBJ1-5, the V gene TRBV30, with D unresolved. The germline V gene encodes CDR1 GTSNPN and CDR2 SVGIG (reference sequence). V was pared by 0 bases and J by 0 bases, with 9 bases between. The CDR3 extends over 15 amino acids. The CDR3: CAWSVSSNSNQPQHF. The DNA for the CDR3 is TGTGCCTGGAGTGTTTCCAGTAATAGCAATCAGCCCCAGCATTTT.

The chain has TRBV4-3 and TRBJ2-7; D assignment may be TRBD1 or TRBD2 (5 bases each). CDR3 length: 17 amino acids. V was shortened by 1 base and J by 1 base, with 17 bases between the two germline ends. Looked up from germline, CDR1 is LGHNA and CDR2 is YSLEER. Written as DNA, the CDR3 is TGCGCCAGCAGCCAAGCACCCTGGGGGACGGATTCCTACGAGCAGTACTTC. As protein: CASSQAPWGTDSYEQYF.

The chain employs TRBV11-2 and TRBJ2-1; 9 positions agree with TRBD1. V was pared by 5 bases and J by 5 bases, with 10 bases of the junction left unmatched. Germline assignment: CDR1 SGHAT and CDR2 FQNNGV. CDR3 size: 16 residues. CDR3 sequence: CASSVPGTGQHNEQFF. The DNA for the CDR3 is TGTGCCAGCAGCGTTCCGGGGACAGGGCAACACAATGAGCAGTTCTTC. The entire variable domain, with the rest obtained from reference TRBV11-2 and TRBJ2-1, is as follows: EAGVAQSPRYKIIEKRQSVAFWCNPISGHATLYWYQQILGQGPKLLIQFQNNGVVDDSQLPKDRFSAERLKGVDSTLKIQPAKLEDSAVYLCASSVPGTGQHNEQFFGPGTRLTVL.

As DNA, the CDR3 is TGCAGCGCCCCGGGCTTGAGGGTACTCCCAGAAATGCCACAAGAGACCCAGTACTTC. It yields the protein CSAPGLRVLPEMPQETQYF. This chain joins TRBV29-1 and TRBJ2-5; a weak D match, TRBD2 (5 bases). Trimming removed 7 bases from V and 2 bases from J, with 32 bases in between. CDR3 length: 19 residues. Germline V CDR1 and CDR2: SQVTM, ANQGSEA.